This paragraph reports one T cell receptor (beta chain). Looked up from germline, CDR1 is SGHAT and CDR2 is FQNNGV. The CDR3 sequence is 15 residues long. Trimming removed 3 bases at V and 4 bases at J, with 15 bases between. The data were taken from a study of blood T cell repertoires in COVID-19. Across the whole study: The origin of the acute and convalescent COVID-19 samples was the United States, Italy and Spain. The cDNA or gDNA used as material had been derived from T cells, B-cell-depleted T cells, or PBMCs.

Participants were aged roughly 18 to 89 years, lived in around 22 US areas, and enrolled virtually. It was within 2 weeks before study entry that exposed participants met a COVID-19 case. The method was immunoSEQ multiplex PCR; TCRdb's version includes in-frame clones alone and lacks a portion of them. The table lists about 350,000 clones, around nine tenths of them singletons. The chain uses TRBV11-2 and TRBJ2-5; D might be TRBD2 (5 bases). The specimen was PBMCs or T cells enriched from blood (not recorded which). This receptor was taken from a woman aged 25 to 39 who had been exposed to COVID-19. As DNA, the CDR3 is TGTGCCAGCAGCTTCACTAGAATTATAGGAGAGACCCAGTACTTC. This codes for CASSFTRIIGETQYF.